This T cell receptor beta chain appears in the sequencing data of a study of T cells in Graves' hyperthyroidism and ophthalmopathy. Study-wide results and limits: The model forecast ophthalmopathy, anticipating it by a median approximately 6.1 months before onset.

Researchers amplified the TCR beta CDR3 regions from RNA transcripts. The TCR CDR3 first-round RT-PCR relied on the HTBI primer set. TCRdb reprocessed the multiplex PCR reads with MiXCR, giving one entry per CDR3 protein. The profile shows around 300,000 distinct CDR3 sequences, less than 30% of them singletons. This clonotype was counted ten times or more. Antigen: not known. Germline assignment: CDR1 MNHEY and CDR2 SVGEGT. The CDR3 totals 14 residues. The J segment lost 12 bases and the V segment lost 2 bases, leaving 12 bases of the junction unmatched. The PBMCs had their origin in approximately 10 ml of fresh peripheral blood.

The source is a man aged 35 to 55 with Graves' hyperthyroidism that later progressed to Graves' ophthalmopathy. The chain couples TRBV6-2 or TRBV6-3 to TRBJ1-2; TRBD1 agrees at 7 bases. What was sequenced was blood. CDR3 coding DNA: TGTGCCAGCAGTTACGACCCACGGGACAGATCGAACACCTTC. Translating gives CASSYDPRDRSNTF.